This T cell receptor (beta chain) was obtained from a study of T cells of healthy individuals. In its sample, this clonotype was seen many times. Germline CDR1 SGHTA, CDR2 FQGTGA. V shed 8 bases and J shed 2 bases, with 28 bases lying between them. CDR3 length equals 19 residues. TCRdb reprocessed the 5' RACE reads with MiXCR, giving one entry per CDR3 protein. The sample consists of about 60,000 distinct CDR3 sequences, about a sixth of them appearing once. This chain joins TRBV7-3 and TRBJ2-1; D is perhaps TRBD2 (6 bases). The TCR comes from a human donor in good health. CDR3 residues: CASAAGSTAAGRTYNEQFF. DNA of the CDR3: TGTGCCAGCGCAGCCGGGAGTACAGCGGCGGGACGAACCTACAATGAGCAGTTCTTC.